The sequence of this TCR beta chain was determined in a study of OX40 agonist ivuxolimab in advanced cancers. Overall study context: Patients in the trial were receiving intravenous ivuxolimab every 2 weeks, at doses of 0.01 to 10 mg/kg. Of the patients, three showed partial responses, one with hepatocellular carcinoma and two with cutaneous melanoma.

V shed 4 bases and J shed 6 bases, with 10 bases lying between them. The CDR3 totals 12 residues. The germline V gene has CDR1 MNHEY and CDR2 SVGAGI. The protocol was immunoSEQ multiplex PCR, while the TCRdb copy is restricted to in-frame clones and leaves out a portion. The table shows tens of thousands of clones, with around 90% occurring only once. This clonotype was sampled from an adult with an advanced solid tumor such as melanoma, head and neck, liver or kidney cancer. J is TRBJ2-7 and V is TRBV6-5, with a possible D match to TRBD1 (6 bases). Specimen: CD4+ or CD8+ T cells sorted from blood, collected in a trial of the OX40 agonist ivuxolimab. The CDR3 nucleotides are TGTGCCAGCAGTTTACAGGGTGGCGAGCAGTACTTC. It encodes CASSLQGGEQYF.